This passage covers 5 T cell receptor beta chains from one sample sequenced in a study of OX40 agonist ivuxolimab in advanced cancers. Method: immunoSEQ multiplex PCR; TCRdb's copy keeps in-frame clones and lacks some. This table holds roughly 80,000 clones, around nine tenths found once. The source material was CD4+ or CD8+ T cells sorted from blood, sampled in a trial of the OX40 agonist ivuxolimab. The source of these receptors is an adult with an advanced solid tumor such as melanoma, head and neck, liver or kidney cancer.

V is TRBV7-8 and J is TRBJ2-7; TRBD1 is a possible D gene (5 bases). The CDR3 is made up of 14 amino acids. Trimming removed 4 bases at V and 0 bases at J, with 10 bases between. Germline V gene data show CDR1 as SGHVS and CDR2 as FQNEAQ. CDR3 bases: TGTGCCAGCAGCTACGTGGACAACTCCTACGAGCAGTACTTC. Its protein product is CASSYVDNSYEQYF.

This clone was seen a single time. This chain links TRBV10-3 with TRBJ2-1, with TRBD2 as a possible D gene (5 bases). The germline V gene has CDR1 ENHRY and CDR2 SYGVKD. Trimming took 6 bases from V and 8 from J, leaving 14 bases between them. CDR3 size: 13 residues. This CDR3 is CAISDPREHEQFF. Here the CDR3 DNA reads TGTGCCATCAGCGACCCCCGGGAACATGAGCAGTTCTTC.

The chain couples TRBV19 to TRBJ2-3, with D unresolved. CDR3 length: 14 amino acids. The V gene's germline CDR1 is LNHDA and CDR2 SQIVND (reference sequence). Trimming removed 4 bases at V and 2 bases at J, with 10 bases between. CDR3 protein: CASSTSTSTDTQYF. CDR3 DNA: TGTGCCAGTAGTACCTCTACCTCCACAGATACGCAGTATTTT.

This clone was detected once. The rearrangement links TRBV30 to TRBJ1-1; D not certain. Deletions cut 5 bases from V and 4 bases from J, with 14 bases between. The CDR3 runs to 13 residues. In germline, CDR1 is GTSNPN, CDR2 SVGIG (reference sequence). In DNA, the CDR3 is TGTGCCTGGGTGATCCGAGTGGGCACTGAAGCTTTCTTT. This gives the protein CAWVIRVGTEAFF.

This clone turned up a few times. The chain links TRBV18 to TRBJ2-1; tentatively, D is TRBD2 (6 bases). CDR1 KGHSH and CDR2 LQKENI come from the germline V gene. The CDR3 totals 17 residues. Trimming took 2 bases from V and 0 from J, leaving 14 bases between them. The CDR3 sequence: CASSPRVADYSYNEQFF. The DNA of the CDR3 is TGTGCCAGCTCACCAAGGGTAGCGGACTACTCCTACAATGAGCAGTTCTTC.